This is a list of T cell receptor beta chains from one sample in a study of shared clonotypes between healthy human individuals. Assay used: immunoSEQ multiplex PCR; TCRdb lists only in-frame clones, some missing. The sample yields over 2 million clones, 80% to 95% seen once. Sequencing was performed on naive CD4+ T cells from PBMCs. These receptors were obtained from a man between 18 and 35 years old in good health. Some clones in this sample may be carry-over from other donors' samples. Each CDR3 is given with its conserved first and last residue.

V gene	CDR3 protein
TRBV7-9	CASGSGSQPQHF
TRBV5-5	CASSLFVGATNEKLFF
TRBV18	CASSRDAGPYNEQFF
TRBV2	CASSGGHGGYTF
TRBV10-2	CASRPDKLYNEQFF
TRBV28	CASLERVGAHEQYF
TRBV9	CASSVDLGGQGAGGYTF
TRBV7-2	CASSSYTGLDGYTF
TRBV11-2	CASSLDPLDGMAGELFF
TRBV28	CASSLAQPETQYF
TRBV28	CASSFGRRLMNTEAFF
TRBV30	CAWSVGQSNSPLHF
TRBV2	CASIGGRATTGELFF
TRBV19	CASMDLAGANVLTF
TRBV4-2	CASSLLLGTENTGELFF
TRBV7-3	CASKGTEGEQFF
TRBV10-3	CATGQGGVWSEKLFF